This TCR beta chain was found in a study of T cell repertoires in cytomegalovirus infection. About the research overall: The public TCR beta signatures pointed to both CMV infection and matching HLA type.

Whole-study results and caveats: CMV carriers having the relevant HLA were flagged by cumulative public TCR beta family frequency.

There are a few counts of this clonotype. Its antigen is unknown. The V gene's germline CDR1 is MGHDK and CDR2 SYGVNS. The CDR3 has 19 residues. V was pared by 7 bases and J by 7 bases, with 20 bases of the junction left unmatched. TCRdb reprocessed the reads via MiXCR and lists one record per CDR3 protein. Here the sample spans approximately 990,000 distinct CDR3 sequences, around 29% being singletons. The source material was cultured CD8+ T cells from PBMCs, sampled from culture after CMV antigen stimulation. V gene TRBV25-1 combines with J gene TRBJ2-1; 12 bases line up with TRBD1. This clonotype was obtained from a human donor in good health (CMV status not recorded). Some clones in this sample may be carry-over from other donors' samples. CDR3 DNA: TGTGCCAGCACTGGGACAGGGGGCGATCCTGGCGGGGGGTTGAATGAGCAGTTCTTC. Protein product: CASTGTGGDPGGGLNEQFF.